The 10 T cell receptor beta chains reported below all come from one sample, sequenced in a study of CD8+ T cells in alopecia areata. Reverse transcription of extracted RNA yielded cDNA, which provided the sequencing template. Produced via immunoSEQ multiplex PCR; TCRdb's table is partial and in-frame only. The sample comprises 140,000 or so clones, 40% to 65% of which are singletons, and 0.95% to 1% rests with the top ten. This sample comprised CD4+ T cells sorted from blood, obtained at week 0. These receptor sequences come from a human donor with alopecia areata.

The chain has TRBV5-8 and TRBJ2-1, with 9 bases that match TRBD1. Germline V gene sequence: CDR1 SGHTS, CDR2 YDEGEE. CDR3 length: 16 amino acids. With V trimmed by 2 bases and J by 2 bases, 5 bases remained unmatched. CDR3 sequence: CASSFGQGITYNEQFF. The CDR3 coding sequence is TGTGCCAGCAGCTTTGGACAGGGGATTACCTACAATGAGCAGTTCTTC.

This clone occurred a few times. The CDR3 region is CSVSYRAQETQYF. DNA of the CDR3: TGCAGCGTTTCCTACAGGGCCCAAGAGACCCAGTACTTC. The chain carries TRBV29-1 and TRBJ2-5, with a possible D match to TRBD1 (6 bases). The CDR3 is made up of 13 amino acids. Germline V gene sequence: CDR1 SQVTM, CDR2 ANQGSEA. Trimming shortened V by 5 bases and J by 1 base, and 11 bases separated the two germline ends.

V is TRBV5-1 and J is TRBJ2-5; no definite D call. Germline values: CDR1 SGHRS, CDR2 YFSETQ. V shed 2 bases and J shed 2 bases, with 4 bases lying between them. The CDR3 sequence is 12 residues long. The CDR3 coding sequence is TGCGCCAGCAGCTTCGGGCAAGAGACCCAGTACTTC. It codes for CASSFGQETQYF.

This clone was counted between two and nine times. The chain carries TRBV18 and TRBJ2-1; D remains ambiguous. The CDR3 is 13 amino acids. Germline values: CDR1 KGHSH, CDR2 LQKENI. Trimming pared 2 bases from V and 8 bases from J, leaving 10 bases between. CDR3 in amino acids: CASSPGVGDEQFF. The CDR3 nucleotides read TGTGCCAGCTCACCAGGTGTTGGGGATGAGCAGTTCTTC.

The V call is TRBV30, the J call TRBJ1-2, with D possibly matching TRBD1 (6 bases). V lost 2 bases and J lost 4, with 14 bases in between. CDR3 size: 14 residues. Germline CDR1 and CDR2: GTSNPN and SVGIG (reference sequence). The CDR3 nucleotides are TGTGCCTGGAGTATAGCCGGGACATTCTATGGCTACACCTTC. It specifies CAWSIAGTFYGYTF.

CDR3 loop: CAWMKETQYF. As DNA, the CDR3 is TGTGCCTGGATGAAAGAGACCCAGTACTTC. The chain employs TRBV30 and TRBJ2-5, with D unclear. V lost 4 bases to trimming and J lost 3 bases, with 3 bases between them. Germline loops: CDR1 GTSNPN, CDR2 SVGIG (reference sequence). The CDR3 runs 10 residues.

The chain joins TRBV2 to TRBJ1-4, with unresolved D. V was shortened by 6 bases and J by 6 bases, with 11 bases between the two germline ends. Germline loops: CDR1 SNHLY, CDR2 FYNNEI. This CDR3 contains 13 residues. CDR3 loop: CASSGERDEKLFF. Written as DNA, the CDR3 is TGTGCCAGCAGCGGAGAAAGAGATGAAAAACTGTTTTTT.

The chain uses TRBV11-2 and TRBJ2-2; D possibly matches TRBD1 or TRBD2 (5 bases each). CDR1 SGHAT and CDR2 FQNNGV come from the germline V gene. The V gene lost 4 bases and the J gene lost 8 bases, with 14 bases spanning the gap. CDR3 length: 14 residues. The CDR3 sequence is CASSSGTPFGELFF. The CDR3 nucleotides are TGTGCCAGCAGCTCCGGGACCCCTTTTGGGGAGCTGTTTTTT.

This sequence joins TRBV9 and TRBJ2-7, with 7 bases fitting TRBD2. Germline loops: CDR1 SGDLS, CDR2 YYNGEE. Germline trimming cut 0 bases from V and 2 bases from J; bases unmatched to any gene: 2. This CDR3 comprises 14 residues. DNA for the CDR3: TGTGCCAGCAGCGTAGCTAGCGGCCCCTACGAGCAGTACTTC. Translation: CASSVASGPYEQYF.

This clone was counted between two and nine times. The chain recombines TRBV5-1 with TRBJ2-3; 7 positions match TRBD2. This CDR3 region has 16 residues. Losses at the gene ends were 3 bases for V and 3 bases for J; bases not matched to a gene: 10. Germline V CDR1 and CDR2: SGHRS, YFSETQ. CDR3 bases: TGCGCCAGCAGCTGGCCCCCCGGGGGGAGAACAGATACGCAGTATTTT. Protein sequence: CASSWPPGGRTDTQYF.